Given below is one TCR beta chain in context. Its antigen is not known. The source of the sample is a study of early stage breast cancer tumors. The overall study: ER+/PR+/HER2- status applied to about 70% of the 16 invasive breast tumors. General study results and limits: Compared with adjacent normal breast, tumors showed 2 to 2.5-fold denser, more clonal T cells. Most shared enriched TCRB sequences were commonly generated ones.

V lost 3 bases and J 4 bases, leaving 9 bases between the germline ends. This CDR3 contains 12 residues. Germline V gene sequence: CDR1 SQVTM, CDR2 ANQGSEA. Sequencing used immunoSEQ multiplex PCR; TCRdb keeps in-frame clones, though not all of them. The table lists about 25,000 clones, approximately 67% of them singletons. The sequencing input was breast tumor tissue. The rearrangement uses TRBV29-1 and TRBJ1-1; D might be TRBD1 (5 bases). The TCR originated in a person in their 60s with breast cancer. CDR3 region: CSVDVGATEAFF. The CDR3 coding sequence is TGCAGCGTTGACGTAGGGGCCACTGAAGCTTTCTTT.